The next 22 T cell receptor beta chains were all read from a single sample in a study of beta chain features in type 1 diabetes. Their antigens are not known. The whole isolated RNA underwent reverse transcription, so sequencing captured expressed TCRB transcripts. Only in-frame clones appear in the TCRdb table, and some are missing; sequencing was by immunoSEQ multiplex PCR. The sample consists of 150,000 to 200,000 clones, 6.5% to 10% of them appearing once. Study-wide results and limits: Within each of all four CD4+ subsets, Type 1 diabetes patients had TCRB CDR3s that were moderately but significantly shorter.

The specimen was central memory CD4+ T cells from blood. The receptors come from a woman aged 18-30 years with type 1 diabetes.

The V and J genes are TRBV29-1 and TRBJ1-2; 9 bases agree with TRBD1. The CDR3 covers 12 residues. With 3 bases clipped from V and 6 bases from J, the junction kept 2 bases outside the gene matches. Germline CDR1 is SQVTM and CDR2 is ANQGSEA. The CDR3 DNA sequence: TGCAGCGTTGAGGGGACAGGGCATGGCTACACCTTC. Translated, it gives CSVEGTGHGYTF.

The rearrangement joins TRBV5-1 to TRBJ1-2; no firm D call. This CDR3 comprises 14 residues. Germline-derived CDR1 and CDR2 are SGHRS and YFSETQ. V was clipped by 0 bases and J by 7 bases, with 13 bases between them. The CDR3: CASSLGAVEGGYTF. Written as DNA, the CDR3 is TGCGCCAGCAGCTTGGGTGCAGTTGAGGGTGGCTACACCTTC.

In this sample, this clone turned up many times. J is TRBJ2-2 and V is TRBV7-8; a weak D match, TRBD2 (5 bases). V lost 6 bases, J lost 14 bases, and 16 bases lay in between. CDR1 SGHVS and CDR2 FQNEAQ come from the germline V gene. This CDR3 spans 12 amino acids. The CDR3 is CASRPGSEYLFF. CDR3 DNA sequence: TGTGCCAGCAGGCCGGGATCCGAATATCTGTTTTTT.

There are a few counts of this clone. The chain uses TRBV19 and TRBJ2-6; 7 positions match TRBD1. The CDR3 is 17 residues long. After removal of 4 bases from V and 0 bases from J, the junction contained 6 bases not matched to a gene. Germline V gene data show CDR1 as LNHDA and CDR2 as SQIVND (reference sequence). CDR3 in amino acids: CASSKTGTHSGANVLTF. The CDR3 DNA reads TGTGCCAGTAGTAAGACAGGGACGCACTCTGGGGCCAACGTCCTGACTTTC.

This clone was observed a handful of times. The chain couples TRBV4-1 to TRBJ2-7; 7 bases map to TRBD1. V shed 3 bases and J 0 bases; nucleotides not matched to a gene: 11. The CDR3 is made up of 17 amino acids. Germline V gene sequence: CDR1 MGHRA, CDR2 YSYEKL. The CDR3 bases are TGCGCCAGCAGCCACGCCCTGGGCAGACAGGGCTCCTACGAGCAGTACTTC. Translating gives CASSHALGRQGSYEQYF.

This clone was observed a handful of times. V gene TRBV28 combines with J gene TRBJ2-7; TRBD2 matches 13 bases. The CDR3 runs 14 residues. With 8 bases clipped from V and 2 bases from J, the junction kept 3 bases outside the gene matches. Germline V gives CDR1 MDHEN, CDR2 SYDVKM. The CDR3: CASAGTSGTYEQYF. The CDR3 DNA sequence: TGTGCCAGCGCCGGGACTAGCGGGACCTACGAGCAGTACTTC.

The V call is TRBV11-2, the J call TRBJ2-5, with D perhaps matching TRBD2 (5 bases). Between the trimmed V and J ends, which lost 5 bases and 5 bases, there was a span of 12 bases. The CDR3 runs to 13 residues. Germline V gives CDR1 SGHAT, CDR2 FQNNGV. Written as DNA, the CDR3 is TGTGCCAGCAGCCCCGACTACATGGAGACCCAGTACTTC. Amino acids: CASSPDYMETQYF.

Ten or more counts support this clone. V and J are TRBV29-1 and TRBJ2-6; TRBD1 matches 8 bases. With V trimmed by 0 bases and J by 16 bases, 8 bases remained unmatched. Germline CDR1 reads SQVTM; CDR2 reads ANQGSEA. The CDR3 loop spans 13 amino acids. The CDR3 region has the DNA TGCAGCGTTGAAGATGGGCCTAGGACAGGGCTGACTTTC. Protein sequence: CSVEDGPRTGLTF.

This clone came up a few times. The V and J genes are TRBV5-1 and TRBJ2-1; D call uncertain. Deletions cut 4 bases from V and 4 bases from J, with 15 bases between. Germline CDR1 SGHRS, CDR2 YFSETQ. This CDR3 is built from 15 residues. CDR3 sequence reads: CASSQDRNGYNEQFF. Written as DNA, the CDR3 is TGCGCCAGCAGCCAAGATAGGAACGGGTACAATGAGCAGTTCTTC.

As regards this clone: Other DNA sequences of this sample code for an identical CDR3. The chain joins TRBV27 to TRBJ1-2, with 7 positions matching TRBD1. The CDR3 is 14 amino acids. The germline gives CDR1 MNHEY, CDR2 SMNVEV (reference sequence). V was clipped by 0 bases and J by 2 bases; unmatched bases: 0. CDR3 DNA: TGTGCCAGCAGTTTATCGGGACAGAACTATGGCTACACCTTC. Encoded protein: CASSLSGQNYGYTF.

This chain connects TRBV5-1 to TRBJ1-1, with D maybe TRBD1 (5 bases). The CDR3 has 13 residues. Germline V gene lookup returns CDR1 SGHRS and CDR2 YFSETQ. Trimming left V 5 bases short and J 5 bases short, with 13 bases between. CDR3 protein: CASRVQGGTEAFF. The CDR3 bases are TGCGCCAGCAGGGTGCAGGGAGGGACTGAAGCTTTCTTT. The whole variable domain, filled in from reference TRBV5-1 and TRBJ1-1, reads KAGVTQTPRYLIKTRGQQVTLSCSPISGHRSVSWYQQTPGQGLQFLFEYFSETQRNKGNFPGRFSGRQFSNSRSEMNVSTLELGDSALYLCASRVQGGTEAFFGQGTRLTVV.

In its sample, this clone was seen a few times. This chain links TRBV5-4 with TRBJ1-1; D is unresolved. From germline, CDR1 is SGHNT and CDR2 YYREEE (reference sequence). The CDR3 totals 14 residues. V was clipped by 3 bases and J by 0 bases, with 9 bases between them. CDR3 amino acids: CASSSSGMNTEAFF. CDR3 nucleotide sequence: TGTGCCAGCAGCTCTTCCGGGATGAACACTGAAGCTTTCTTT.

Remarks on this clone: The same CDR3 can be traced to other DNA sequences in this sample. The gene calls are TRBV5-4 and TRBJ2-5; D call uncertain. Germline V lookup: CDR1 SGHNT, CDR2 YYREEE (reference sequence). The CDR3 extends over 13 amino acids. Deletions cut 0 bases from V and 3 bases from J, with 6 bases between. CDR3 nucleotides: TGTGCCAGCAGCTTGGGGGCAGAAGAGACCCAGTACTTC. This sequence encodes CASSLGAEETQYF.

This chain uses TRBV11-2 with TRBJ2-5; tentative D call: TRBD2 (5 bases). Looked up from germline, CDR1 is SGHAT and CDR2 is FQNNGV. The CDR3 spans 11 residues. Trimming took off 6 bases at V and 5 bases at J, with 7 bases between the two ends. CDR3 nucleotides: TGTGCCAGCAGGGACTGGGAGACCCAGTACTTC. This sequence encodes CASRDWETQYF.

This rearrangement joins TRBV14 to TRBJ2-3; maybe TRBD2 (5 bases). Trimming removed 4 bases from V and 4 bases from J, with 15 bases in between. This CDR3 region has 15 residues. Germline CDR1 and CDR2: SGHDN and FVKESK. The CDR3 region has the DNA TGTGCCAGCAGCCTACCGGGGTCCGCGCCAGATACGCAGTATTTT. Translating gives CASSLPGSAPDTQYF.

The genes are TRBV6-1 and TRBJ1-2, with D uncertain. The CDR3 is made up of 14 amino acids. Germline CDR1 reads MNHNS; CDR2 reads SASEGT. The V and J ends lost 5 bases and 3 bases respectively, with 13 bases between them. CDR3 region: CASSYTVRDYGYTF. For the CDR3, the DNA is TGTGCCAGCAGTTATACAGTCCGTGACTATGGCTACACCTTC.

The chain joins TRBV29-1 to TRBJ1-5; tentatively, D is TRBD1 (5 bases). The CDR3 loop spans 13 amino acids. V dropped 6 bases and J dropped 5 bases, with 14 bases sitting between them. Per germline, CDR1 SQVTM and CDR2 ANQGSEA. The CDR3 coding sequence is TGCAGCGTGGTGACAGATCTTGATCAGCCCCAGCATTTT. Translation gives CSVVTDLDQPQHF.

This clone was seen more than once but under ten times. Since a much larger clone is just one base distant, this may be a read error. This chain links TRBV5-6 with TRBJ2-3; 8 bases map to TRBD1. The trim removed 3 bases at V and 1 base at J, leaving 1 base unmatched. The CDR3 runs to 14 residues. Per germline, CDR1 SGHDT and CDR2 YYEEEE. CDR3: CASSSQGGTDTQYF. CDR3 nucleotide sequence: TGTGCCAGCAGCTCACAGGGGGGCACAGATACGCAGTATTTT.

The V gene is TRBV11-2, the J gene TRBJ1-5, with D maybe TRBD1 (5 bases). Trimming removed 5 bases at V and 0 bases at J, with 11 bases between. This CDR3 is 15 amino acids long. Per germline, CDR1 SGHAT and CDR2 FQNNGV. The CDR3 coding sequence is TGTGCCAGCAGCAGGGGATGGACTAGCAATCAGCCCCAGCATTTT. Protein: CASSRGWTSNQPQHF.

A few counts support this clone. The CDR3 DNA reads TGTGCCAGTCGCACCTCCGATGAGGAGACCCAGTACTTC. Translated, it gives CASRTSDEETQYF. V is TRBV19 and J is TRBJ2-5; D call uncertain. V shed 8 bases and J shed 5 bases, with 15 bases lying between them. CDR1 LNHDA and CDR2 SQIVND come from the germline V gene (reference sequence). The CDR3 is made up of 13 amino acids.

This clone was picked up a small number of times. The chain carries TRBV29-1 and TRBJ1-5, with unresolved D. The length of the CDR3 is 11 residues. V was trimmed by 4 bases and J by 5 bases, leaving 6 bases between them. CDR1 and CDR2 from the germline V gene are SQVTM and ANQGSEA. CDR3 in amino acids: CSVGPDQPQHF. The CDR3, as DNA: TGCAGCGTTGGGCCCGATCAGCCCCAGCATTTT.

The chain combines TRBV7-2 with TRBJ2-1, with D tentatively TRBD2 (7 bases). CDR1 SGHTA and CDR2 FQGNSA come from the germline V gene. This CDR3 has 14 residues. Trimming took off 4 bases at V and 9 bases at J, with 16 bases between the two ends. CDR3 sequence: CASSYWGGRGEQFF. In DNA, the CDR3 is TGTGCCAGCAGCTACTGGGGGGGCCGGGGTGAGCAGTTCTTC.